Listed below are T cell receptor beta chains from one sample, sequenced in a study of shared clonotypes between healthy human individuals. The assay was immunoSEQ multiplex PCR, and TCRdb's table has in-frame clones only and misses some. Of approximately 2.5 million clones listed, over 85% are singletons. Sequencing was done on a sample of naive CD4+ T cells from PBMCs. These receptors originate from a man aged 18 to 29 in good health. Some clones in this sample may be carry-over from other donors' samples. The CDR3 runs from the conserved cysteine through the conserved F or W. The D gene is left open where the match is weak. Clone size, where shown, is once, few, many, or a class for clones that have expanded.

d_gene	abundance	v_gene	j_gene	CDR3nt	CDR3aa
.	.	TRBV19	TRBJ2-5	TGTGCCAGTAGTATGACGGGCGTGGAGACCCAGTACTTC	CASSMTGVETQYF
.	few	TRBV30	TRBJ1-1	TGTGCCTGGAGTGTACTCAGGGGCACTGAAGCTTTCTTT	CAWSVLRGTEAFF
TRBD2	.	TRBV27	TRBJ2-2	TGTGCCAGCACCGTCCGACTAGCGGGAGGGCCGCTCACCGGGGAGCTGTTTTTT	CASTVRLAGGPLTGELFF
TRBD2	.	TRBV15	TRBJ2-6	TGTGCCACCGGGCGGGAGAGGAGACACCTAACTCCTGGGGCCAACGTCCTGACTTTC	CATGRERRHLTPGANVLTF
TRBD1	.	TRBV7-2	TRBJ1-2	TGTGCCAGCAGCTTCAACTCCTGGACAGGGGCCTATGGCTACACCTTC	CASSFNSWTGAYGYTF
.	.	TRBV14	TRBJ2-7	TGTGCCAGCAGTATAGGAGGTGGGCTCCTGAGTGAGCAGTACTTC	CASSIGGGLLSEQYF
TRBD1	.	TRBV7-3	TRBJ1-1	TGTGCCAGCAGCCTCGACAGGGGACGTACTGAAGCTTTCTTT	CASSLDRGRTEAFF
.	.	TRBV30	TRBJ2-1	TGTGCCTGGAGTGAACAGGGTTATGAGCAGTTCTTC	CAWSEQGYEQFF
.	few	TRBV4-2	TRBJ1-3	TGTGCCAGCAGCCAAGATTACTCTGGAAACACCATATATTTT	CASSQDYSGNTIYF
.	once	TRBV27	TRBJ2-7	TGTGCCAGCAGTCGCTTTCTAGGGGTTCAGCACGAGCAGTACTTC	CASSRFLGVQHEQYF
.	once	TRBV28	TRBJ1-2	TGTGCCAGCAACCGGGACAAAATTTATGGCTACACCTTC	CASNRDKIYGYTF
.	.	TRBV7-9	TRBJ2-1	TGTGCCAGCAGCCCATTAATGAGCTCCTACAATGAGCAGTTCTTC	CASSPLMSSYNEQFF
.	.	TRBV29-1	TRBJ2-5	TGCAGCGCCCGGGATTCCCTAAGGGAGCAGTACTTC	CSARDSLREQYF
.	.	TRBV18	TRBJ1-2	TGTGCCAGCTCACCCATCTCGGACAGTAACTATGGCTACACCTTC	CASSPISDSNYGYTF
.	.	TRBV15	TRBJ2-5	TGTGCCACCAGCAGAGATCTAAGGGCGGGAATATCGTACCAAGAGACCCAGTACTTC	CATSRDLRAGISYQETQYF
.	.	TRBV19	TRBJ2-3	TGTGCCAGTAGTACCCGGGCAGGGTACACAGATACGCAGTATTTT	CASSTRAGYTDTQYF
.	.	TRBV7-2	TRBJ2-3	TGTGCCAGCAGCTTTTATGGCACAGATACGCAGTATTTT	CASSFYGTDTQYF
.	once	TRBV2	TRBJ1-4	TGTGCCAGCAGTGACGGGCGGGCAATCCGAACTAATGAAAAACTGTTTTTT	CASSDGRAIRTNEKLFF
.	.	TRBV11-2	TRBJ2-7	TGTGCCAGCAGCCCCCGGGTGGGGGACCCCTACGAGCAGTACTTC	CASSPRVGDPYEQYF
TRBD2	once	TRBV7-3	TRBJ2-2	TGTGCCAGCAGCTCTTGGACTAGCGGGAGTAGCACCGGGGAGCTGTTTTTT	CASSSWTSGSSTGELFF
TRBD1	once	TRBV5-1	TRBJ2-7	TGCGCCAGCAGCCCGACAGGGTCGGGCGAGCAGTACTTC	CASSPTGSGEQYF
.	.	TRBV27	TRBJ1-1	TGTGCCAGCAGTTTATCGAGGGGGGGGAAGGCTTTCTTT	CASSLSRGGKAFF
TRBD2	.	TRBV6-5	TRBJ2-1	TGTGCCAGCAGTTATGGGACTAGCCACAATGAGCAGTTCTTC	CASSYGTSHNEQFF
.	.	TRBV28	TRBJ2-2	TGTGCCAGCAGAACGACGGGGCACACCGGGGAGCTGTTTTTT	CASRTTGHTGELFF
TRBD2	.	TRBV27	TRBJ2-1	TGTGCCAGCAGATCCACCCCGGTAGCGGGAGCCTGGACTGAGCAGTTCTTC	CASRSTPVAGAWTEQFF
.	.	TRBV5-5	TRBJ2-6	TGTGCCAGCAGCTTGGACAGTCCCCCCGTCCTGACTTTC	CASSLDSPPVLTF
.	.	TRBV5-6	TRBJ1-3	TGTGCCAGCAGCCCCGGGTACTCTGGAAACACCATATATTTT	CASSPGYSGNTIYF
.	.	TRBV19	TRBJ2-3	TGTGCCAGTAGTAGCCGGTCTTTTGGCACAGATACGCAGTATTTT	CASSSRSFGTDTQYF
.	.	TRBV6-1	TRBJ2-7	TGTGCCAGCAGTAAATGGAGGGACATGAGTGGGCAGTACTTC	CASSKWRDMSGQYF
.	.	TRBV5-1	TRBJ2-5	TGCGCCAGCAGCTCTGGCCCCTTCGGGGAGACCCAGTACTTC	CASSSGPFGETQYF
.	.	TRBV4-3	TRBJ2-1	TGCGCCAGCAGCCAAAAAGAGGCGGTCGGCTCCTACAATGAGCAGTTCTTC	CASSQKEAVGSYNEQFF
.	.	TRBV9	TRBJ1-2	TGTGCCAGCAGCCCAGGACGGAGTAACTATGGCTACACCTTC	CASSPGRSNYGYTF
.	.	TRBV7-9	TRBJ2-1	TGTGCCAGCAGCCCAAGGGGTCTAGCTGCTTACAATGAGCAGTTCTTC	CASSPRGLAAYNEQFF
.	.	TRBV7-6	TRBJ1-1	TGTGCCTCCGGGGGGGGTGCGAACACTGAAGCTTTCTTT	CASGGGANTEAFF